This T cell receptor beta chain derives from a study of T cell clones after liver transplantation. This clone was observed a few times. The same CDR3 is also encoded by other DNA sequences in this sample. The method was immunoSEQ multiplex PCR; TCRdb's version includes in-frame clones alone and lacks a portion of them. Of over 45,000 clones in the sample, over 55% were seen once. The CDR3 covers 14 residues. Germline values: CDR1 MNHNY, CDR2 SVGAGI (reference sequence). With 4 bases removed from V and 0 bases from J, the gap between germline ends came to 7 bases. The sequences come from CD4+ T cells from blood, collected roughly 56 months after liver transplant. This TCR came from a human patient who received a liver transplant. Some T cells may trace back to the graft donor. The V and J genes are TRBV6-6 and TRBJ2-1; D is perhaps TRBD1 (5 bases). The CDR3 DNA is TGTGCCAGCAGTTCCAGGGACTCCTACAATGAGCAGTTCTTC. Protein: CASSSRDSYNEQFF.